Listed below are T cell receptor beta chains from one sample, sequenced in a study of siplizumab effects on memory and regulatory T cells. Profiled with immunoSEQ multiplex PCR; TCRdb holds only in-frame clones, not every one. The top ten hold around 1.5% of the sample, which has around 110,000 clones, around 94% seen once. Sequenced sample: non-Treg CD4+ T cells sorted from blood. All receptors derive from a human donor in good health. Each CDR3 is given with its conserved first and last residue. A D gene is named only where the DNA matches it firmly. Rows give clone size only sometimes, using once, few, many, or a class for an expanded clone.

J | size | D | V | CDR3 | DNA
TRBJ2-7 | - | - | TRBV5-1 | CASSLDRSYEQYF | TGCGCCAGCAGCTTGGACAGGTCCTACGAGCAGTACTTC
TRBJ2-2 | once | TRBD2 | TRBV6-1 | CASRGLAGTGELFF | TGTGCCAGCCGGGGACTAGCGGGCACCGGGGAGCTGTTTTTT
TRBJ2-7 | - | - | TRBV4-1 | CASSQGGTQIYEQYF | TGCGCCAGCAGCCAAGGTGGCACCCAGATCTACGAGCAGTACTTC
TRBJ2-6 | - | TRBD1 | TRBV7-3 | CASSPGGSISGANVLTF | TGTGCCAGCAGCCCAGGGGGCAGTATTTCTGGGGCCAACGTCCTGACTTTC
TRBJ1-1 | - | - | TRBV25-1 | CASSEFRGLGTEAFF | TGTGCCAGCAGTGAATTTCGGGGGCTGGGCACTGAAGCTTTCTTT
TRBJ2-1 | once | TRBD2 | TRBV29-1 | CSVETSAYNEQFF | TGCAGCGTTGAGACTAGCGCCTACAATGAGCAGTTCTTC
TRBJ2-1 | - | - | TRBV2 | CASSEQGGYNEQFF | TGTGCCAGCAGTGAACAGGGGGGTTACAATGAGCAGTTCTTC
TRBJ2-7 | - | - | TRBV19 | CAPPRNRATYEQYF | TGTGCCCCCCCTCGTAACAGGGCGACCTACGAGCAGTACTTC
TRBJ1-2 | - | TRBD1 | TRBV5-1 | CASRHQDRGLNGYTF | TGCGCCAGCAGACACCAGGACAGGGGGCTAAACGGCTACACCTTC
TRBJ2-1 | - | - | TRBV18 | CASSPGADNEQFF | TGTGCCAGCTCACCCGGCGCGGACAATGAGCAGTTCTTC
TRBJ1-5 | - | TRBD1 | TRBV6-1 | CASSVRGQSNQPQHF | TGTGCCAGCAGTGTAAGGGGACAGAGCAATCAGCCCCAGCATTTT
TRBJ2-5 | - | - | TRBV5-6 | CASSLAVQETQYF | TGTGCCAGCAGCTTGGCTGTACAAGAGACCCAGTACTTC
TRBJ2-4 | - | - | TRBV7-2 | CASSLGTAKNIQYF | TGTGCCAGCAGCTTAGGGACCGCCAAAAACATTCAGTACTTC
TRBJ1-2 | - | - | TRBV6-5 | CASSPSGSGYTF | TGTGCCAGCAGTCCCTCCGGCAGTGGCTACACCTTC
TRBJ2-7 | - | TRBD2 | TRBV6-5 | CASRREAAYEQYF | TGTGCCAGTAGGCGGGAGGCCGCCTACGAGCAGTACTTC
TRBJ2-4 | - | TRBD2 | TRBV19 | CASSIYTGGPLAKNIQYF | TGTGCCAGTAGTATTTATACGGGAGGGCCCCTAGCCAAAAACATTCAGTACTTC
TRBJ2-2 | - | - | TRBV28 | CASSLGTGELFF | TGTGCCAGCAGTTTAGGCACCGGGGAGCTGTTTTTT
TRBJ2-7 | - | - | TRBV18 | CASSPPSHTRSYF | TGTGCCAGCTCACCTCCGAGTCATACGAGGTCGTACTTC
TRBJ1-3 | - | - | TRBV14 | CASSQRNTIYF | TGTGCCAGCAGCCAAAGAAACACCATATATTTT
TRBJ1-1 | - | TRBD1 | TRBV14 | CASSPRGRTGPLNTEAFF | TGTGCCAGCAGCCCCCGGGGAAGGACAGGGCCTCTGAACACTGAAGCTTTCTTT
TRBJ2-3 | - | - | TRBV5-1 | CASSLEGWLALVNTQYF | TGCGCCAGCAGCTTGGAAGGGTGGCTAGCCCTAGTTAATACGCAGTATTTT
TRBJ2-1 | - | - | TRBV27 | CASSFSGFRGEQFF | TGTGCCAGCAGTTTCAGCGGTTTTAGAGGTGAGCAGTTCTTC
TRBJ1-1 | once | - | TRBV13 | CASSLGGGGAMNTEAFF | TGTGCCAGCAGCTTAGGCGGAGGGGGGGCCATGAACACTGAAGCTTTCTTT
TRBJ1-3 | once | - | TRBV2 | CASQMGGSGNTIYF | TGTGCCAGCCAGATGGGGGGCTCTGGAAACACCATATATTTT
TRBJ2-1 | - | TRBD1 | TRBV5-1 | CASSLGQGYYNEQFF | TGCGCCAGCAGCTTGGGACAGGGCTACTACAATGAGCAGTTCTTC
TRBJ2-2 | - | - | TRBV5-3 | CARSPNGQGNTGELFF | TGTGCCAGAAGCCCGAACGGGCAGGGAAACACCGGGGAGCTGTTTTTT
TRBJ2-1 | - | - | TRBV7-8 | CASSLEPRSPYYNEQFF | TGTGCCAGCAGCTTAGAGCCGCGAAGTCCCTACTACAATGAGCAGTTCTTC
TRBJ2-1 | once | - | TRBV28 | CASSLNHNEQFF | TGTGCCAGCAGTTTAAACCACAATGAGCAGTTCTTC
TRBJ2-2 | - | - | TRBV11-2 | CASSLASLGNTGELFF | TGTGCCAGCAGCTTAGCTAGCCTAGGGAACACCGGGGAGCTGTTTTTT
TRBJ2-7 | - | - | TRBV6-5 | CASSYAGQQTYEQYF | TGTGCCAGCAGTTACGCGGGACAGCAAACCTACGAGCAGTACTTC
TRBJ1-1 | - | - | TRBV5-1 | CASAPTSTTTEAFF | TGCGCCAGCGCTCCCACCTCGACTACAACTGAAGCTTTCTTT
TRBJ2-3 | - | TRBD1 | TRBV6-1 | CASSETGVPDTQYF | TGTGCCAGCAGTGAAACAGGGGTCCCAGATACGCAGTATTTT
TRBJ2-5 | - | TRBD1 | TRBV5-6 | CASSGPGTVQETQYF | TGTGCCAGCAGCGGCCCCGGGACAGTACAAGAGACCCAGTACTTC
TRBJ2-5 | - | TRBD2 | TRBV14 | CASSQARKRGETQYF | TGTGCCAGCAGCCAAGCGAGGAAGCGGGGAGAGACCCAGTACTTC
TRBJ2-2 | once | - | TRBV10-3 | CAISDGAGELFF | TGTGCCATCAGTGACGGGGCCGGGGAGCTGTTTTTT
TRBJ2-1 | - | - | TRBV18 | CASSPNNEQFF | TGTGCCAGCTCACCGAACAATGAGCAGTTCTTC
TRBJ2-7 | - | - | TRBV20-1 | CSAKAGKEQYF | TGCAGTGCTAAGGCAGGGAAAGAGCAGTACTTC
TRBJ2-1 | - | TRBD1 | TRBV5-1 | CASSLRTGTYNEQFF | TGCGCCAGCAGCCTCCGGACAGGGACCTACAATGAGCAGTTCTTC
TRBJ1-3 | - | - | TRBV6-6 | CASSPYSSGNTIYF | TGTGCCAGCAGCCCCTACAGCTCTGGAAACACCATATATTTT
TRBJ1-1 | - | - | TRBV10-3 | CANRLGDTEAFF | TGTGCCAACAGACTTGGGGATACTGAAGCTTTCTTT
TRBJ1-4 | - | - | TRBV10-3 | CAISGNWGPTNEKLFF | TGTGCCATCAGTGGGAACTGGGGGCCCACTAATGAAAAACTGTTTTTT
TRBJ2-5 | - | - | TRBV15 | CATSRAPPRQLRRETQYF | TGTGCCACCAGCAGAGCCCCCCCCCGACAGCTGAGAAGGGAGACCCAGTACTTC
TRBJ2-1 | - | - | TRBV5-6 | CASSLEEGHPLF | TGTGCCAGCAGCTTGGAGGAGGGACACCCTCTCTTC
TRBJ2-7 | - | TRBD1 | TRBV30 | CAWSWDRGPTYEQYF | TGTGCCTGGAGCTGGGACAGGGGACCTACCTACGAGCAGTACTTC
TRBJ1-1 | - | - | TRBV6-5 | CASSYGWGSTEAFF | TGTGCCAGCAGTTATGGTTGGGGTAGCACTGAAGCTTTCTTT
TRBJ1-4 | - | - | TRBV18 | CASSPQGATNEKLFF | TGTGCCAGCTCACCACAGGGGGCAACTAATGAAAAACTGTTTTTT
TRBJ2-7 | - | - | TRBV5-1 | CASSLESDSRVEQYF | TGCGCCAGCAGCTTGGAGTCGGACAGTCGGGTCGAGCAGTACTTC
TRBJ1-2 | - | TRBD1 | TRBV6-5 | CASSRTGDGYTF | TGTGCCAGCAGCAGGACAGGGGATGGCTACACCTTC
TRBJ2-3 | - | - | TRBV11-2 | CANRDSSTDTQYF | TGTGCCAACAGAGACAGTAGCACAGATACGCAGTATTTT
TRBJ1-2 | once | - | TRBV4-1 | CASSQVGQARNYGYTF | TGCGCCAGCAGCCAAGTGGGGCAGGCCCGGAACTATGGCTACACCTTC
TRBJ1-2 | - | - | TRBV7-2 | CASSTRQATNYGYTF | TGTGCCAGCAGCACGAGACAGGCGACTAACTATGGCTACACCTTC
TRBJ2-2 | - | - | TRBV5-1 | CASSLGVAPGELFF | TGCGCCAGCAGCTTGGGGGTAGCGCCCGGGGAGCTGTTTTTT
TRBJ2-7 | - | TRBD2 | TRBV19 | CASSFGLGSYEQYF | TGTGCCAGTAGTTTCGGACTAGGGAGCTACGAGCAGTACTTC
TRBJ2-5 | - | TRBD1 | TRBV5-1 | CASSGGQAQETQYF | TGCGCCAGCAGCGGGGGACAGGCCCAAGAGACCCAGTACTTC
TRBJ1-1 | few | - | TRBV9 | CASSVAGAEAFF | TGTGCCAGCAGCGTGGCGGGGGCTGAAGCTTTCTTT